The rows below give T cell receptor beta chains drawn from one sample of a study of T cell repertoires in cytomegalovirus infection. TCRdb called the reads again in MiXCR, with one record for every CDR3 protein. The sample contains some 130,000 distinct CDR3 sequences, 7% to 9.5% of which appear only once. The sequenced sample consisted of PBMCs. Every receptor here comes from a human donor in good health (CMV status not recorded). Some clones in this sample may be carry-over from other donors' samples. Both conserved end residues are trimmed from each CDR3. The order of the fields is clone size, V gene, CDR3 protein. Not every row has a clone size; where given, it reads once, few, many or a size class.

abundance: many
v_gene: TRBV5-1
CDR3aa: ASSLVGDRTAEAF

abundance: -
v_gene: TRBV6-5
CDR3aa: ASSPGRDSPLH

abundance: many
v_gene: TRBV12-5
CDR3aa: ASGLVRAQGSNQPQH

abundance: many
v_gene: TRBV5-4
CDR3aa: ASSFTGGQETQY

abundance: many
v_gene: TRBV5-5
CDR3aa: ASSLERNHGYT

abundance: -
v_gene: TRBV28
CDR3aa: ASSTPPGQETQY

abundance: many
v_gene: TRBV4-2
CDR3aa: ASSHRQGAYEQF

abundance: many
v_gene: TRBV7-6
CDR3aa: ASSSLAGAPLEQF

abundance: many
v_gene: TRBV14
CDR3aa: ASSQDVAVEAF

abundance: many
v_gene: TRBV7-3
CDR3aa: ASSPSTGMFYEQY

abundance: many
v_gene: TRBV23-1
CDR3aa: ASSHYAGTGEGETQY

abundance: many
v_gene: TRBV28
CDR3aa: ASREQAFSTYEQY

abundance: many
v_gene: TRBV7-9
CDR3aa: ASSSRERRLAGGGYQETQY

abundance: many
v_gene: TRBV20-1
CDR3aa: SASPGGDTQY

abundance: many
v_gene: TRBV7-2
CDR3aa: ASSQVSTGGRYNEQF

abundance: -
v_gene: TRBV7-9
CDR3aa: ASSLLRRSADTQY

abundance: -
v_gene: TRBV6-5
CDR3aa: ASSYQPPGVEAF

abundance: few
v_gene: TRBV2
CDR3aa: ASRPGASNQPQH

abundance: many
v_gene: TRBV20-1
CDR3aa: SAVGTGFYGYT

abundance: many
v_gene: TRBV7-9
CDR3aa: ASRPEGPSSYEQY

abundance: many
v_gene: TRBV6-1
CDR3aa: ASSETGGGIGELF

abundance: few
v_gene: TRBV10-3
CDR3aa: AISESGTDMRNSPLH

abundance: many
v_gene: TRBV12-3/TRBV12-4
CDR3aa: ASSLRQASGNTIY

abundance: many
v_gene: TRBV7-9
CDR3aa: ASSLATGVTYNEQF

abundance: many
v_gene: TRBV6-1
CDR3aa: ASGGQESDEQF

abundance: many
v_gene: TRBV12-3/TRBV12-4
CDR3aa: ASRTTSAFLV

abundance: -
v_gene: TRBV28
CDR3aa: ASSLSHYEQY

abundance: many
v_gene: TRBV6-2/TRBV6-3
CDR3aa: ASSYPSTGTSSTDTQY

abundance: many
v_gene: TRBV7-2
CDR3aa: ASKRDSSNQPQH

abundance: many
v_gene: TRBV6-2/TRBV6-3
CDR3aa: ASSESSGGTTDTQY

abundance: many
v_gene: TRBV28
CDR3aa: ASSSPGNNSPLH

abundance: few
v_gene: TRBV2
CDR3aa: ASSRSGFGELF

abundance: many
v_gene: TRBV28
CDR3aa: ASSRRSGGQY

abundance: many
v_gene: TRBV12-3/TRBV12-4
CDR3aa: ASSPPGQGFDEQF

abundance: many
v_gene: TRBV7-2
CDR3aa: ASSLDRQPQH

abundance: many
v_gene: TRBV28
CDR3aa: ASRPGTVSYEQY

abundance: few
v_gene: TRBV7-9
CDR3aa: ASSLERTGRDNSPLH

abundance: few
v_gene: TRBV3-1
CDR3aa: ASSRKNRQETQY

abundance: -
v_gene: TRBV4-2
CDR3aa: ASSQSVDRSLNQPQH

abundance: many
v_gene: TRBV7-9
CDR3aa: ASSAPGSNYNEQF

abundance: -
v_gene: TRBV7-9
CDR3aa: ASSRTGADTQY